The entry below gives a single T cell receptor (beta chain) sequence along with its context. The clone's antigen remains unknown. Base qualities are not recorded, but no much larger clone differs from it by a single base. The data stem from a study of blood T cell repertoires in COVID-19 (dated by TCRdb to the early 2020s). Regarding the study in general: Samples covering the acute and convalescent phases of COVID-19 were provided by collaborators in the United States, Italy and Spain. The prospective study material was composed of cDNA or gDNA derived from T cells, B-cell-depleted T cells, or PBMCs. Deeply sampled blood TCRbeta repertoires from subjects exposed to, actively infected with, or recovered from COVID-19 were included in the dataset. The repertoires were released in a freely available public database meant as a resource for research on the immune response to SARS-CoV-2. The samples were drawn from two sources: the first 160 participants of the ongoing ImmuneRACE study, and 1,254 subjects contributed by 6 global collaborators. Sample metadata almost always included a de-identified subject ID, COVID-19 status, age in years and sex. Where available, HLA class I and class II types were obtained from metadata supplied by the sample provider rather than from assay-based typing.

The immunoSEQ Assay, a bias-controlled multiplex PCR, was used to amplify TCRbeta CDR3 regions from genomic DNA. For the original study's pipeline: Within the assay, amplification of reference gene primers was used to estimate how many nucleated cells each sample contained. To quantify the absolute abundance of each unique TCRbeta CDR3 rearrangement, sequence reads were collapsed and filtered. For each sample, productive Simpson clonality was calculated by taking the square root of Simpson's diversity index across productive rearrangements. The immuneACCESS repertoire file appears here via TCRdb, limited to in-frame rearrangements. These files lack a portion of the clones; in checked studies, under half of the deficit traces to unresolved V genes, and the cause of the others is not known. V and J calls and clone size are given by that table; D and trimming were obtained from the DNA. This sample has 65,000 to 90,000 clones in its table, and approximately 90% of those were observed once. The ten biggest clones cover about 9.1% of the sample.

Results and caveats for the whole study, not just this receptor: The quantity of clinical and demographic metadata differed by source and by participant and was supplied without curation.

Whole blood was collected in K2EDTA tubes by collaborating institutions according to the institutions' own protocols. For TCRbeta analysis, collaborators shipped samples in one of three forms: frozen whole blood, isolated PBMCs, or DNA extracted from either of those sample types. Sample: peripheral blood. The sequence came from a man aged 50 to 60 with acute or convalescent COVID-19.

The nucleotides are TGTGCCAGCAGTCCGGGACAGGATACTGGCTACACCTTC. Its translation reads: CASSPGQDTGYTF. Recombination joined TRBV28 with TRBJ1-2; 8 central bases correspond to TRBD1. CDR1 and CDR2, looked up from the germline V gene, are MDHEN and SYDVKM. Unmatched junction bases come to 6, with V trimmed by 5 bases and J by 7 bases. From the cysteine through the phenylalanine, the CDR3 covers 13 amino acids. Left in the record is the CDR3 DNA by itself, 39 bases read in frame from the first base.